This note documents a single T cell receptor (beta chain) sequence. Original processing notes: Estimated nucleated cell counts came from reference gene primer amplification. This table comes from immunoSEQ multiplex PCR, and its TCRdb copy is limited to in-frame clones, with some not included. The V and J calls and the clone size are those of that table, but D and trimming were determined from the DNA. The data hold 250,000 to 300,000 clones, with roughly 85% observed a single time. This entry belongs to a study of blood T cell repertoires in COVID-19. Study-level information: The United States, Italy and Spain were the sources of the acute and convalescent COVID-19 samples. Nucleic acid was either cDNA or gDNA, and it came from T cells, B-cell-depleted T cells, or PBMCs.

CDR1 is MNHEY and CDR2 is SVGAGI in the germline V gene. The V end lost 3 bases, the J end lost 4 bases, and 12 bases lay between the germline ends. The CDR3 has 14 amino acids. The rearrangement links TRBV6-5 to TRBJ2-5, with D perhaps matching TRBD2 (6 bases). This receptor was identified in a woman aged 18-29 years with acute or convalescent COVID-19. Sequencing input: peripheral blood. DNA of the CDR3: TGTGCCAGCAGTTATACGGCGGGAAGAGAGACCCAGTACTTC. Translating it yields CASSYTAGRETQYF.